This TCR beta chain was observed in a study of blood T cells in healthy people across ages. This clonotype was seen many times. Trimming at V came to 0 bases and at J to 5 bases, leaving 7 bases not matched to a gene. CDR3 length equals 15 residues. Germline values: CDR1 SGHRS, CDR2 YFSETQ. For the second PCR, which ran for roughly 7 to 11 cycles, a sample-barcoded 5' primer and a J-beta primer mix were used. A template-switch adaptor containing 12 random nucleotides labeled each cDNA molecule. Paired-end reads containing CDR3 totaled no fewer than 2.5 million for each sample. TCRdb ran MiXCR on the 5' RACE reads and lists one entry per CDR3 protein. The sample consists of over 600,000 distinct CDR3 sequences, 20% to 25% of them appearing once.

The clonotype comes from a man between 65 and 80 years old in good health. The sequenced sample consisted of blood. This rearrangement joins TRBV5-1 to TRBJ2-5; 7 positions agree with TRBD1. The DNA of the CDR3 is TGCGCCAGCAGCTTGGCCGCGACGACAGGGGAGACCCAGTACTTC. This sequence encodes CASSLAATTGETQYF. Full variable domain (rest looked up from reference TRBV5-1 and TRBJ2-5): KAGVTQTPRYLIKTRGQQVTLSCSPISGHRSVSWYQQTPGQGLQFLFEYFSETQRNKGNFPGRFSGRQFSNSRSEMNVSTLELGDSALYLCASSLAATTGETQYFGPGTRLLVL.